These 8 T cell receptor beta chains were all obtained from the same sample, sequenced in a study of CD8 T cells in ankylosing spondylitis. TCRdb re-called the 5' RACE reads with MiXCR, one entry per CDR3 protein. There are fewer than 180,000 distinct CDR3 sequences in the sample; more than 40% occur only once, and approximately 14% lies in the top ten. Sample: synovial fluid, either unsorted or a sorted T cell fraction (not recorded which). These receptors were obtained from a male donor with ankylosing spondylitis.

This clonotype was seen a few times. The chain joins TRBV4-2 to TRBJ2-3; 8 bases are shared with TRBD2. The CDR3 is 17 amino acids. With 1 base clipped from V and 4 bases from J, the junction kept 10 bases outside the gene matches. Germline-derived CDR1 and CDR2 are LGHNA and YNFKEQ. In DNA form, the CDR3 reads TGTGCCAGCAGCCAAGGGACTAGCCAAGGGGGTGCAGATACGCAGTATTTT. Residues: CASSQGTSQGGADTQYF.

The J gene is TRBJ1-1, the V gene TRBV5-1; D is unresolved. The CDR3 has 14 residues. Trimming took 4 bases from V and 2 from J, leaving 12 bases between them. Per germline, CDR1 SGHRS and CDR2 YFSETQ. CDR3 bases: TGCGCCAGCAGCAACAAAGCAGGAAACACTGAAGCTTTCTTT. It yields the protein CASSNKAGNTEAFF.

The genes are TRBV4-1 and TRBJ2-7; tentatively, D is TRBD1 or TRBD2 (6 bases each). The CDR3 length is 16 residues. Germline V gene data show CDR1 as MGHRA and CDR2 as YSYEKL. V lost 0 bases and J 0 bases, leaving 12 bases between the germline ends. In DNA form, the CDR3 reads TGCGCCAGCAGCCAAGATAGACGGGGGCACTCCTACGAGCAGTACTTC. Amino acid sequence: CASSQDRRGHSYEQYF.

In this sample, this clonotype turned up a few times. The chain uses TRBV12-3 or TRBV12-4 and TRBJ2-7; possibly TRBD2 for D (6 bases). The CDR3 contains 15 residues. The V and J ends lost 7 bases and 2 bases respectively, with 18 bases between them. CDR3 loop: CASTNSGRFPYEQYF. CDR3 coding DNA: TGTGCCAGCACCAATTCGGGGAGGTTCCCCTACGAGCAGTACTTC.

The rearrangement links TRBV12-3 or TRBV12-4 to TRBJ1-1; D not resolved. V dropped 2 bases and J dropped 4 bases, with 11 bases sitting between them. This CDR3 contains 14 residues. The CDR3 protein is CASSLSWTVTEAFF. CDR3 DNA: TGTGCCAGCAGTTTAAGTTGGACGGTCACTGAAGCTTTCTTT.

This chain connects TRBV28 to TRBJ2-3; a possible D gene is TRBD2 (5 bases). V lost 2 bases and J 2 bases, leaving 11 bases between the germline ends. There are 15 residues in the CDR3. CDR1 and CDR2 (germline): MDHEN, SYDVKM. Written as DNA, the CDR3 is TGTGCCAGCAGTTTAGGGGAGTCGGTCACAGATACGCAGTATTTT. This codes for CASSLGESVTDTQYF.

This clonotype came up a few times. The gene calls are TRBV4-1 and TRBJ1-5, with D maybe TRBD1 (5 bases). The CDR3 is 14 residues long. Germline CDR1 MGHRA, CDR2 YSYEKL. The V gene lost 4 bases and the J gene lost 3 bases, with 10 bases spanning the gap. The CDR3 loop is CASSLPDTNQPQHF. In DNA, the CDR3 is TGCGCCAGCAGCCTACCGGACACCAATCAGCCCCAGCATTTT.

The chain couples TRBV12-3 or TRBV12-4 to TRBJ1-5; D might be TRBD1 (6 bases). There are 13 residues in the CDR3. V was clipped by 1 base and J by 9 bases, with 10 bases between them. The CDR3 region is CASSLDLRGPQHF. The CDR3 region has the DNA TGTGCCAGCAGTTTAGATCTCAGGGGGCCCCAGCATTTT.